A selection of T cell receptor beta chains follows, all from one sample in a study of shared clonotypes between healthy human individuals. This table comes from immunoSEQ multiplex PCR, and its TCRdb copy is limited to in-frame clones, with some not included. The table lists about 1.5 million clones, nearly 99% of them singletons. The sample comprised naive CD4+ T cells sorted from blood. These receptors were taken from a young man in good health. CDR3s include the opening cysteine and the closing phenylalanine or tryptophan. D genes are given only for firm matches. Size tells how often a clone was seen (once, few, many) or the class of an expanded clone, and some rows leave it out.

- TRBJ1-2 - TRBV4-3 CASSHGGGYGYTF TGCGCCAGCAGCCACGGAGGGGGCTATGGCTACACCTTC
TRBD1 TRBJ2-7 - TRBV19 CASMPGQGSYEQYF TGTGCCAGTATGCCGGGACAGGGATCCTACGAGCAGTACTTC
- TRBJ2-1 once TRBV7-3 CASSLGDLTEQFF TGTGCCAGCAGCCTCGGGGATTTAACCGAGCAGTTCTTC
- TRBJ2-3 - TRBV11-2 CASSLGPRGTDTQYF TGTGCCAGCAGCTTAGGGCCCCGGGGCACAGATACGCAGTATTTT
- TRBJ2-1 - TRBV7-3 CASSPGAARAYNEQFF TGTGCCAGCAGCCCGGGGGCAGCGCGAGCCTACAATGAGCAGTTCTTC
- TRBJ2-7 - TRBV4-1 CASSRRTGLAEGYEQYF TGCGCCAGCAGCCGAAGGACGGGACTCGCAGAGGGATACGAGCAGTACTTC
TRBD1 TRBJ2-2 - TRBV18 CASSSRQGRTGELFF TGTGCCAGCTCATCCCGACAGGGGAGAACCGGGGAGCTGTTTTTT
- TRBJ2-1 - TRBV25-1 CASSAPSAVKRNEQFF TGTGCCAGCAGTGCTCCTAGCGCCGTCAAAAGAAATGAGCAGTTCTTC
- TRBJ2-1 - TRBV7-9 CASSLADSGYNEQFF TGTGCCAGCAGCTTAGCTGACAGTGGCTACAATGAGCAGTTCTTC
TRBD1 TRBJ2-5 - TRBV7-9 CASSLVLGTGEETQYF TGTGCCAGCAGCTTAGTCCTCGGGACAGGGGAAGAGACCCAGTACTTC
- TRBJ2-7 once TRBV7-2 CASSLAVGDGEQYF TGTGCCAGCAGCTTAGCGGTGGGAGATGGAGAGCAGTACTTC
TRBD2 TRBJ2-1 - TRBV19 CASSILAGSVSYNEQFF TGTGCCAGTAGTATACTAGCGGGATCGGTTTCCTACAATGAGCAGTTCTTC
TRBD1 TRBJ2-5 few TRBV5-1 CASSQGDSSFQKTQYF TGCGCCAGCAGCCAGGGGGACAGCTCATTCCAAAAGACCCAGTACTTC
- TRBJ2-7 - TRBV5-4 CASSLRAQSSYEQYF TGTGCCAGCAGCTTGCGGGCTCAGAGCTCCTACGAGCAGTACTTC
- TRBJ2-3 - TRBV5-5 CASSLSSGQFTDTQYF TGTGCCAGCAGCTTGTCTTCAGGACAGTTTACAGATACGCAGTATTTT
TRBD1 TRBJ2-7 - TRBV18 CASSRRPGDSSSYEQYF TGTGCCAGCTCACGGCGCCCCGGGGACAGTAGCTCCTACGAGCAGTACTTC
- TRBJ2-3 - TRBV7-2 CASSKDGSSTDTQYF TGTGCCAGCAGCAAGGACGGGTCTAGCACAGATACGCAGTATTTT
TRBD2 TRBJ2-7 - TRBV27 CASIEAGGSLTSYEQYF TGTGCCAGCATCGAGGCGGGAGGGAGCCTAACCTCCTACGAGCAGTACTTC
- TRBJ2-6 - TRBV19 CASMGISGANVLTF TGTGCCAGTATGGGGATTTCTGGGGCCAACGTCCTGACTTTC
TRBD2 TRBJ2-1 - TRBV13 CASSLSPGGRDEQFF TGTGCCAGCAGCTTAAGTCCGGGAGGCCGGGATGAGCAGTTCTTC
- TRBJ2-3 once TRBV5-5 CASSLDTGSTDTQYF TGTGCCAGCAGCTTGGATACAGGGTCTACGGATACGCAGTATTTT
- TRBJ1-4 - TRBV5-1 CASRGLGEKLFF TGCGCCAGCAGAGGGTTGGGGGAAAAACTGTTTTTT
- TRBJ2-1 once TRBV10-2 CAIEDAIRLEQFF TGCGCCATCGAGGACGCCATACGCCTTGAGCAGTTCTTC
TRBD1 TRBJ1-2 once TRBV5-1 CARGTAYGYTF TGCGCCAGAGGGACAGCCTATGGCTACACCTTC
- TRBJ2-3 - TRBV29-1 CSVEKWREIGRFIGDTQYF TGCAGCGTTGAAAAGTGGAGGGAGATAGGGCGGTTCATAGGAGATACGCAGTATTTT
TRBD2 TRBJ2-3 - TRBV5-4 CASSPAGTSGSTDTQYF TGTGCCAGCAGCCCGGCCGGGACTAGCGGGAGCACAGATACGCAGTATTTT
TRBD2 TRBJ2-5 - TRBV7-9 CASSWGASGSPKETQYF TGTGCCAGCAGCTGGGGCGCTAGCGGGAGTCCAAAAGAGACCCAGTACTTC
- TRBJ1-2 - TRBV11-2 CASSAGTHYGYTF TGTGCCAGCAGTGCCGGGACTCACTATGGCTACACCTTC
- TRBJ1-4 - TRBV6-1 CGSVALTGEKLFF TGTGGCTCTGTTGCGCTTACGGGGGAAAAACTGTTTTTT
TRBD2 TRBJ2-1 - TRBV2 CASSLIISGNEQFF TGTGCCAGCAGTCTGATTATTAGCGGGAATGAGCAGTTCTTC
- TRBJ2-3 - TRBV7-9 CASSLVVGVADTQYF TGTGCCAGCAGCTTAGTGGTTGGGGTGGCTGATACGCAGTATTTT
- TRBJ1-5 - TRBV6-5 CASRKGNQPQHF TGTGCCAGTAGAAAGGGCAATCAGCCCCAGCATTTT
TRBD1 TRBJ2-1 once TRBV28 CASSLGDRKNEQFF TGTGCCAGCAGTCTAGGGGACAGAAAAAATGAGCAGTTCTTC
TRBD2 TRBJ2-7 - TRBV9 CASSVGESGKANF TGTGCCAGCAGCGTAGGGGAAAGCGGGAAGGCGAACTTC
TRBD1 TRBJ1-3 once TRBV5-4 CASSPQGANTIYF TGTGCCAGCAGCCCCCAGGGGGCAAACACCATATATTTT
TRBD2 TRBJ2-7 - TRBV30 CAWSVGLAGVKQYF TGTGCCTGGAGTGTCGGACTAGCGGGCGTGAAGCAGTACTTC
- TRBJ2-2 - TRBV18 CASSPLTEHTGELFF TGTGCCAGCTCACCCCTAACGGAACACACCGGGGAGCTGTTTTTT
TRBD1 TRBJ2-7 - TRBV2 CASRKDPRDRGGEQYF TGTGCCAGCAGGAAAGACCCCCGGGACAGGGGAGGCGAGCAGTACTTC
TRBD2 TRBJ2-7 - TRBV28 CASSFLAGVGEQYF TGTGCCAGCAGTTTTCTAGCGGGAGTAGGGGAGCAGTACTTC
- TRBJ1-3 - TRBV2 CASTEVVNTIYF TGTGCCAGCACTGAGGTGGTGAACACCATATATTTT
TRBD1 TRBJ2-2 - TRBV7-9 CASSHRQGTNTGELFF TGTGCCAGCAGCCACCGACAGGGCACGAACACCGGGGAGCTGTTTTTT
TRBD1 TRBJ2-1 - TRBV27 CASSFRTGPSYNEQFF TGTGCCAGCAGTTTTCGGACAGGCCCTTCCTACAATGAGCAGTTCTTC
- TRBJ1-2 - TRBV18 CASSPESGPNGYTF TGTGCCAGCTCACCGGAGTCTGGCCCGAATGGCTACACCTTC
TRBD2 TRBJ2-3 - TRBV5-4 CASSRGLAGDSSTDTQYF TGTGCCAGCAGCCGAGGACTAGCGGGAGATTCTAGCACAGATACGCAGTATTTT
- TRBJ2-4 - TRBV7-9 CASSLSDNIQYF TGTGCCAGCAGCTTATCAGATAACATTCAGTACTTC
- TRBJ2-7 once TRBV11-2 CASSLNGPYEQYF TGTGCCAGCAGCTTAAATGGGCCCTACGAGCAGTACTTC
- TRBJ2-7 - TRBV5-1 CASSLEDEIDEQYF TGCGCCAGCAGCTTGGAGGACGAGATCGACGAGCAGTACTTC
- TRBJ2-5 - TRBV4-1 CASSSLGLGRETQYF TGCGCCAGCAGCAGCCTTGGGTTGGGAAGGGAGACCCAGTACTTC
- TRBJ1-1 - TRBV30 CAWIGVAAFF TGTGCCTGGATAGGGGTAGCGGCTTTCTTT
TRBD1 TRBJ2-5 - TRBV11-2 CASSADRGGVGTQYF TGTGCCAGCAGCGCCGACAGGGGCGGGGTGGGGACCCAGTACTTC
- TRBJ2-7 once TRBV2 CASRTPGAEQYF TGTGCCAGCCGAACCCCCGGAGCCGAGCAGTACTTC
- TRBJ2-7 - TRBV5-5 CASSFSGGAYEQYF TGTGCCAGCAGCTTTTCCGGAGGGGCCTACGAGCAGTACTTC
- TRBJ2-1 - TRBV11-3 CASSRDNEQFF TGTGCCAGCAGCCGCGACAATGAGCAGTTCTTC
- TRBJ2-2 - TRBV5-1 CASSLEPSNTGELFF TGCGCCAGCAGCTTGGAGCCTTCGAACACCGGGGAGCTGTTTTTT
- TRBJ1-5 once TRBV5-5 CASSLTASRPQHF TGTGCCAGCAGCTTGACCGCATCACGGCCCCAGCATTTT